One sample yielded the 27 T cell receptor beta chains listed below, sequenced in a study of T-cell reconstitution after alpha-beta-depleted transplantation in children. For TCRbeta, the library was prepared with unique molecular identifiers. TCRdb re-called the PCR reads with MiXCR, one entry per CDR3 protein. The table records approximately 82,000 distinct CDR3 sequences, around 18% of them present only once. Sequencing was performed on PBMCs, mostly from graft donor cells, taken 360 days after TCRalphabeta/CD19-depleted stem cell transplant. These receptors all stem from a male patient aged 2 to 10 who had a stem cell transplant for acute lymphoblastic leukemia, so the T cells may come from the graft donor.

This chain uses TRBV6-5 with TRBJ2-1, with 7 bases identical to TRBD1. The V and J ends lost 2 bases and 6 bases, in that order; junction bases with no gene match: 10. The CDR3 runs 16 residues. From germline, CDR1 is MNHEY and CDR2 SVGAGI. The CDR3 sequence: CASSYDRASRSNEQFF. The CDR3 nucleotides read TGTGCCAGCAGTTACGACAGGGCCTCTCGAAGCAATGAGCAGTTCTTC.

The rearrangement uses TRBV7-9 and TRBJ2-2, with 8 positions matching TRBD2. CDR3 size: 14 residues. With V trimmed by 4 bases and J by 6 bases, 4 bases remained unmatched. Germline V gene data show CDR1 as SEHNR and CDR2 as FQNEAQ (reference sequence). The CDR3 sequence: CASSSRLASGELFF. Written as DNA, the CDR3 is TGTGCCAGCAGCTCAAGACTAGCGTCCGGGGAGCTGTTTTTT.

This sequence joins TRBV5-1 and TRBJ2-5; D unclear. The CDR3 spans 14 residues. Per germline, CDR1 SGHRS and CDR2 YFSETQ. The V end was cut by 1 base, the J end by 2 bases, with 9 bases between. As DNA, the CDR3 is TGCGCCAGCAGCTTGATGGGGAATCAAGAGACCCAGTACTTC. This encodes CASSLMGNQETQYF.

This clonotype has more than one count but fewer than ten. The chain joins TRBV9 to TRBJ2-1; D not resolved. The CDR3 extends over 13 amino acids. Germline V lookup: CDR1 SGDLS, CDR2 YYNGEE. The V end lost 0 bases, the J end lost 7 bases, and 8 bases lay between the germline ends. This CDR3 is CASSVARANEQFF. The DNA for the CDR3 is TGTGCCAGCAGCGTAGCTCGGGCAAATGAGCAGTTCTTC. Full variable domain (rest looked up from reference TRBV9 and TRBJ2-1): DSGVTQTPKHLITATGQRVTLRCSPRSGDLSVYWYQQSLDQGLQFLIQYYNGEERAKGNILERFSAQQFPDLHSELNLSSLELGDSALYFCASSVARANEQFFGPGTRLTVL.

The J gene is TRBJ2-3, the V gene TRBV13; D assignment may be TRBD1 or TRBD2 (5 bases each). V gave up 5 bases and J gave up 3 bases, with 15 bases separating them. Germline CDR1 and CDR2: PRHDT and FYEKMQ (reference sequence). The CDR3 sequence is 15 residues long. CDR3 bases: TGTGCCAGCAGCCCACGGGGCCTTAGGACAGATACGCAGTATTTT. Translation: CASSPRGLRTDTQYF.

This clonotype showed up many times. V gene TRBV15 combines with J gene TRBJ2-2; D is possibly TRBD1 (5 bases). Trimming stripped 6 bases from V and 2 bases from J, with 10 bases between. Germline V gene sequence: CDR1 LNHNV, CDR2 YYDKDF (reference sequence). The CDR3 is 14 residues long. CDR3 loop: CATRGQANTGELFF. For the CDR3, the DNA is TGTGCCACCAGGGGGCAGGCCAACACCGGGGAGCTGTTTTTT.

This clonotype was recorded a few times. The chain carries TRBV5-1 and TRBJ2-2, with 15 bases aligning to TRBD2. There are 19 residues in the CDR3. Germline V CDR1 and CDR2: SGHRS, YFSETQ. V lost 5 bases to trimming and J lost 0 bases; unmatched junction nucleotides: 8. The CDR3 nucleotides read TGCGCCAGCAGGCGGGGACTAGCGGGAGGCCCCTCGAACACCGGGGAGCTGTTTTTT. As protein: CASRRGLAGGPSNTGELFF.

The chain carries TRBV30 and TRBJ2-3; the D call may be TRBD1 or TRBD2 (5 bases each). Germline V gene data show CDR1 as GTSNPN and CDR2 as SVGIG (reference sequence). V was clipped by 2 bases and J by 1 base, with 13 bases between them. This CDR3 is built from 15 residues. In DNA form, the CDR3 reads TGTGCCTGGAGTTTCTTTGAGGGGCGCACAGATACGCAGTATTTT. Translating it yields CAWSFFEGRTDTQYF.

This clonotype was counted between two and nine times. The rearrangement uses TRBV7-8 and TRBJ2-3; 7 nucleotides agree with TRBD2. Germline V lookup: CDR1 SGHVS, CDR2 FQNEAQ. The CDR3 is 14 residues long. J was trimmed by 3 bases and V by 6 bases; bases with no gene match: 6. Written as DNA, the CDR3 is TGTGCCAGCAGACCCGGGAGGCGGACAGATACGCAGTATTTT. Protein sequence: CASRPGRRTDTQYF.

This clonotype was counted only a few times. This rearrangement joins TRBV12-3 or TRBV12-4 to TRBJ2-2, with D maybe TRBD2 (5 bases). The CDR3 spans 14 residues. V gave up 6 bases and J gave up 2 bases, with 10 bases separating them. The chain's CDR3 is CASSRSVNTGELFF. The CDR3 nucleotides are TGTGCCAGCAGCCGTAGCGTTAACACCGGGGAGCTGTTTTTT.

This chain joins TRBV30 and TRBJ1-1, with D perhaps TRBD1 (5 bases). CDR3 length: 14 residues. Trimming took off 2 bases at V and 2 bases at J, with 12 bases between the two ends. Per the germline V gene, CDR1 is GTSNPN and CDR2 is SVGIG (reference sequence). The CDR3 nucleotides are TGTGCCTGGAGTTCGGGGCCAGGAAACACTGAAGCTTTCTTT. Translation: CAWSSGPGNTEAFF.

V gene TRBV7-2 combines with J gene TRBJ2-6, with D perhaps TRBD1 (7 bases). V dropped 3 bases and J dropped 2 bases, with 8 bases sitting between them. Looked up from germline, CDR1 is SGHTA and CDR2 is FQGNSA. The CDR3 extends over 15 amino acids. Here the CDR3 DNA reads TGTGCCAGCAGCTTCAGGGGGGCTGGGGCCAACGTCCTGACTTTC. Its protein product is CASSFRGAGANVLTF.

This clonotype was recorded at least ten times. The V and J genes are TRBV12-3 or TRBV12-4 and TRBJ2-4; D is perhaps TRBD2 (7 bases). The CDR3 is 15 residues long. Trimming pared 8 bases from V and 2 bases from J, leaving 16 bases between. CDR3 nucleotide sequence: TGTGCCAGCGCCAAGGGGGGGAGTACCAAAAACATTCAGTACTTC. The encoded protein is CASAKGGSTKNIQYF.

This clonotype was observed a few times. The chain is built from TRBV24-1 and TRBJ2-5, with 8 bases identical to TRBD2. With V trimmed by 1 base and J by 1 base, 4 bases remained unmatched. The germline V gene has CDR1 KGHDR and CDR2 SFDVKD. The CDR3 contains 16 residues. The CDR3 DNA follows: TGTGCCACCAGTGATTTTCCGGGAGGGCCCCAAGAGACCCAGTACTTC. Amino acids: CATSDFPGGPQETQYF.

The CDR3 spells CASSLGLAGGAPRYF. The CDR3 DNA reads as TGTGCCAGCAGCTTAGGTTTAGCGGGAGGGGCACCTCGGTATTTT. This sequence joins TRBV7-8 and TRBJ2-3; 11 positions match TRBD2. The CDR3 is 15 amino acids. V lost 1 base and J lost 14; bases outside the gene matches: 11. Germline V gives CDR1 SGHVS, CDR2 FQNEAQ.

The CDR3 DNA sequence: TGTGCCAGCAGCGGGAAGGGGCGTAATAACTATGGCTACACCTTC. This sequence encodes CASSGKGRNNYGYTF. The genes are TRBV7-9 and TRBJ1-2, with D possibly matching TRBD1 (5 bases). Germline values: CDR1 SEHNR, CDR2 FQNEAQ (reference sequence). The CDR3 runs 15 residues. V dropped 5 bases and J dropped 1 base, with 14 bases sitting between them. Full variable domain (outside the CDR3, taken from reference TRBV7-9 and TRBJ1-2): DTGVSQNPRHKITKRGQNVTFRCDPISEHNRLYWYRQTLGQGPEFLTYFQNEAQLEKSRLLSDRFSAERPKGSFSTLEIQRTEQGDSAMYLCASSGKGRNNYGYTFGSGTRLTVV.

This clonotype was counted between two and nine times. The CDR3 here is CSARGLSLGYEQYF. CDR3 in DNA: TGCAGTGCTAGAGGATTAAGCTTGGGATACGAGCAGTACTTC. The V gene is TRBV20-1, the J gene TRBJ2-7; D not certain. Germline CDR1 DFQATT, CDR2 SNEGSKA (reference sequence). The CDR3 is 14 residues long. Trimming shortened V by 1 base and J by 4 bases, and 14 bases separated the two germline ends.

The chain recombines TRBV6-5 with TRBJ2-1; TRBD2 agrees at 9 bases. This CDR3 comprises 13 residues. The V gene's germline CDR1 is MNHEY and CDR2 SVGAGI. V dropped 8 bases and J dropped 7; count of bases not matched to a gene: 6. The CDR3 sequence is CASGGRAKNEQFF. DNA of the CDR3: TGTGCCAGCGGCGGGAGGGCCAAGAATGAGCAGTTCTTC.

This chain uses TRBV7-9 with TRBJ1-2; 8 positions match TRBD1. The CDR3 is 13 amino acids. Germline assignment: CDR1 SEHNR and CDR2 FQNEAQ (reference sequence). The J segment lost 7 bases and the V segment lost 6 bases, leaving 7 bases of the junction unmatched. The DNA for the CDR3 is TGTGCCAGCAGGTTCAGGGGGCGGCGTGGCTACACCTTC. Translation gives CASRFRGRRGYTF.

The chain couples TRBV7-9 to TRBJ2-1; 12 nucleotides agree with TRBD1. Losses at the gene ends were 5 bases for V and 7 bases for J; bases not matched to a gene: 3. The germline V gene has CDR1 SEHNR and CDR2 FQNEAQ (reference sequence). The length of the CDR3 is 14 residues. The DNA for the CDR3 is TGTGCCAGCAGCGGGACAGGGGGCTTGAATGAGCAGTTCTTC. This gives the protein CASSGTGGLNEQFF.

This clonotype has a handful of counts. The chain uses TRBV24-1 and TRBJ2-2; either TRBD1 or TRBD2 may fit D (5 bases each). V lost 5 bases to trimming and J lost 8 bases, with 20 bases between them. The CDR3 length is 16 residues. CDR1 and CDR2 from the germline V gene are KGHDR and SFDVKD. CDR3 nucleotide sequence: TGTGCCACCAGTGCCCGGACGGGGCCGCGGCTGGGGGAGCTGTTTTTT. Translated, it gives CATSARTGPRLGELFF.

This clonotype was observed a few times. This chain uses TRBV12-3 or TRBV12-4 with TRBJ2-6; D not resolved. V was pared by 1 base and J by 1 base, with 11 bases between. The CDR3 has 17 amino acids. The CDR3, as DNA: TGTGCCAGCAGTTTAGATGTGGGTTTTTCTGGGGCCAACGTCCTGACTTTC. Translated: CASSLDVGFSGANVLTF.

This chain uses TRBV4-1 with TRBJ2-5; 9 bases align to TRBD2. The V gene's germline CDR1 is MGHRA and CDR2 YSYEKL. This CDR3 spans 14 amino acids. Unmatched junction bases numbered 1, after V lost 2 bases and J lost 3 bases. CDR3 region: CASSQRTSEETQYF. The CDR3 nucleotides read TGCGCCAGCAGCCAAAGGACTAGCGAAGAGACCCAGTACTTC.

The chain carries TRBV27 and TRBJ2-2; TRBD1 agrees at 8 bases. Germline V gives CDR1 MNHEY, CDR2 SMNVEV (reference sequence). The CDR3 sequence is 16 residues long. Losses at the gene ends were 4 bases for V and 4 bases for J; bases not matched to a gene: 8. CDR3 DNA: TGTGCCAGCAGTTCCCAGGACAGGGCTGTCACCGGGGAGCTGTTTTTT. Its protein product is CASSSQDRAVTGELFF.

This clonotype showed up just a few times. This rearrangement joins TRBV6-5 to TRBJ1-2; possibly TRBD1 for D (6 bases). The germline V gene has CDR1 MNHEY and CDR2 SVGAGI. V lost 4 bases to trimming and J lost 5 bases, with 17 bases between them. The CDR3 is 15 amino acids. Here the CDR3 DNA reads TGTGCCAGCAGTTCGCTCCAGGGGTCCGGTTATGGCTACACCTTC. Amino acids: CASSSLQGSGYGYTF.

This clonotype appeared a few times. The chain couples TRBV12-3 or TRBV12-4 to TRBJ2-7; D may be TRBD2 (6 bases). Trimming took off 3 bases at V and 7 bases at J, with 13 bases between the two ends. The CDR3 contains 13 residues. CDR3 DNA: TGTGCCAGCAGTTTGTGGCGGGAAAGGGAGCAGTACTTC. Protein product: CASSLWREREQYF.

A few counts support this clonotype. The chain links TRBV12-3 or TRBV12-4 to TRBJ2-2, with 10 bases fitting TRBD2. This CDR3 region has 16 residues. The ends lost 6 bases at V and 1 base at J; junction bases unmatched: 5. The CDR3 protein is CASSYGLAENTGELFF. The CDR3 DNA reads as TGTGCCAGCAGCTACGGACTAGCGGAGAACACCGGGGAGCTGTTTTTT.